These T cell receptor beta chains were read from a single sample in a study of T cells after yellow fever vaccination. TCRdb re-called the 5' RACE reads with MiXCR, one entry per CDR3 protein. Among some 170,000 distinct CDR3 sequences listed, about a tenth were seen once. The material sequenced was CD8+ T cells sorted from PBMCs, taken 45 days after the yellow fever booster vaccination. The receptors were sampled from a man aged 18 to 30 who received the YFV17D yellow fever vaccine. Each CDR3 is given with its conserved first and last residue. Each record gives: D gene, clone size, V gene, J gene, CDR3 DNA, CDR3 protein. A D gene is named only where the DNA matches it firmly. Size is omitted from some rows. Given values are once, few, many or a class for expanded clones.

.	.	TRBV6-2/TRBV6-3	TRBJ2-7	TGTGCCAGCAGTTACTCGTTCGGTAAGGCTCGGGGCGACGAGCAGTACTTC	CASSYSFGKARGDEQYF
TRBD1	many	TRBV6-2/TRBV6-3	TRBJ2-7	TGTGCCAGCACCGGGACAGGGCCCTACGAGCAGTACTTC	CASTGTGPYEQYF
TRBD1	few	TRBV15	TRBJ2-4	TGTGCCACCCACCCAACAGGGGACAAAAACATTCAGTACTTC	CATHPTGDKNIQYF
TRBD1	few	TRBV5-1	TRBJ2-4	TGCGCCAGCAGCTGGGGACAGGGGGTGGCCAAAAACATTCAGTACTTC	CASSWGQGVAKNIQYF
TRBD2	many	TRBV6-4	TRBJ2-2	TGTGCCAGCAGTGACTCAACAAGCGGGGGAACCGGGGAGCTGTTTTTT	CASSDSTSGGTGELFF
.	few	TRBV29-1	TRBJ2-6	TGCAGCGTGGGAGGACAGATCTCTGGGGCCAACGTCCTGACTTTC	CSVGGQISGANVLTF
.	.	TRBV7-8	TRBJ2-3	TGTGCCAGCAGCCCCGAGGGCGGGGGCACAGATACGCAGTATTTT	CASSPEGGGTDTQYF
.	.	TRBV9	TRBJ2-7	TGTGCCAGCAGCGCAACCGGGACACTTTGGGACGAGCAGTACTTC	CASSATGTLWDEQYF
TRBD1	few	TRBV7-3	TRBJ2-3	TGTGCCAGCAGCTCGAGACGGGACAGGAGGACAGATACGCAGTATTTT	CASSSRRDRRTDTQYF
.	.	TRBV4-3	TRBJ2-6	TGCGCCAGCAGCCAAGATAGTACTCTCTCTGGGGCCAACGTCCTGACTTTC	CASSQDSTLSGANVLTF
TRBD1	.	TRBV11-2	TRBJ1-1	TGTGCCAGCAGCTTAGCAGGGTCAGGGGGCACTGAAGCTTTCTTT	CASSLAGSGGTEAFF
TRBD1	many	TRBV7-9	TRBJ2-7	TGTGCCAGCAGCTCTCCTGACAGGGACGAGCAGTACTTC	CASSSPDRDEQYF
.	.	TRBV5-1	TRBJ2-1	TGCGCCAGCAGCACCCTTGGACCGGGATATATCTATGAGCAGTTCTTC	CASSTLGPGYIYEQFF
TRBD1	.	TRBV7-2	TRBJ2-7	TGTGCCAGCAGCTACTCGGGACAGAGCTCCTACGAGCAGTACTTC	CASSYSGQSSYEQYF
.	many	TRBV12-3/TRBV12-4	TRBJ2-5	TGTGCCAGCACCCCGGGGCTTTCAGAGACCCAGTACTTC	CASTPGLSETQYF
TRBD1	.	TRBV6-2/TRBV6-3	TRBJ2-1	TGTGCCAGCAGTCACTCTCCTCGTTTGGACAGGGGGCTGGGAGAGCAGTTCTTC	CASSHSPRLDRGLGEQFF
TRBD2	.	TRBV6-5	TRBJ2-2	TGTGCCAGCAGTTACCCTAGCGGAGACACCGGGGAGCTGTTTTTT	CASSYPSGDTGELFF
.	few	TRBV11-2	TRBJ2-1	TGTGCCAGCAGCTTAGAGTGGGTAGAGGAGCAGTTCTTC	CASSLEWVEEQFF
.	many	TRBV7-8	TRBJ2-5	TGTGCCAGCAGCTCAGCCTCCCTGAATGCCCAGTACTTC	CASSSASLNAQYF
.	few	TRBV5-1	TRBJ1-4	TGCGCCAGCCGGCAAGCGGGGAAACTGTTTTTT	CASRQAGKLFF
TRBD1	.	TRBV14	TRBJ1-6	TGTGCCAGCAGTTTTGACAGGGGCGGTAATTCACCCCTCCACTTT	CASSFDRGGNSPLHF
.	few	TRBV7-8	TRBJ1-4	TGTGCCAGCAGCCGGACAGTAGCAACTAATGAAAAACTGTTTTTT	CASSRTVATNEKLFF
TRBD1	.	TRBV7-9	TRBJ1-2	TGTGCCAGCAGCTTAGACACGTCCTCGGGGACAGGGGAAGGCTACACCTTC	CASSLDTSSGTGEGYTF
.	.	TRBV11-2	TRBJ2-3	TGTGCCAGCAGCTTAGGCCGTTGGAGGCCGGGGGTTATAGATACGCAGTATTTT	CASSLGRWRPGVIDTQYF
.	few	TRBV4-3	TRBJ2-1	TGCGCCAGCAGCCAAGATGCAGCCTACAATGAGCAGTTCTTC	CASSQDAAYNEQFF
.	few	TRBV21-1	TRBJ2-3	TGTGCCAGCAGCAAGTGCCGGGGGGCCGTAGCAGATACGCAGTATTTT	CASSKCRGAVADTQYF
.	few	TRBV12-3/TRBV12-4	TRBJ2-1	TGTGCCAGCAGCATAGGTGGAGATGAGCAGTTCTTC	CASSIGGDEQFF
.	.	TRBV7-9	TRBJ1-2	TGTGCCAGCAGACCCAGGGACGAAGTTGGCTACACCTTC	CASRPRDEVGYTF
.	few	TRBV7-3	TRBJ2-1	TGTGCCAGCAGCTTAACGTTGAGCCAGGAGCCTTTATACAATGAGCAGTTCTTC	CASSLTLSQEPLYNEQFF
TRBD1	many	TRBV5-1	TRBJ2-5	TGCGCCAGCAGCTTTAGGACAGGGGAGACCCAGTACTTC	CASSFRTGETQYF
TRBD1	few	TRBV11-2	TRBJ1-1	TGTGCCAGCAGCCCGGGACAGTACGTTATGAACACTGAAGCTTTCTTT	CASSPGQYVMNTEAFF
.	few	TRBV20-1	TRBJ2-1	TGCAGTGCTAAGGAGGAGAACTACAATGAGCAGTTCTTC	CSAKEENYNEQFF
.	.	TRBV6-2/TRBV6-3	TRBJ2-1	TGTGCCAGCACACAGTTCTCCTACAATGAGCAGTTCTTC	CASTQFSYNEQFF
TRBD2	few	TRBV12-3/TRBV12-4	TRBJ2-3	TGTGCCAGCAGTTTGGCGGGGGAAACAGATACGCAGTATTTT	CASSLAGETDTQYF
TRBD1	.	TRBV7-3	TRBJ2-2	TGTGCCAGCAGCACCACCGGGACAGCAAGACCAACCGGGGAGCTGTTTTTT	CASSTTGTARPTGELFF
.	few	TRBV24-1	TRBJ2-3	TGTGCCACAACGACAGGTCCCACAGATACGCAGTATTTT	CATTTGPTDTQYF
.	.	TRBV6-5	TRBJ2-1	TGTGCCAGCAGTTACTTGAGTTCAGGGTACAATGAGCAGTTCTTC	CASSYLSSGYNEQFF
.	.	TRBV7-9	TRBJ2-2	TGTGCCAGCAGCTTAGCCGGACGGGACGGGGAGCTGTTTTTT	CASSLAGRDGELFF
TRBD1	.	TRBV7-2	TRBJ2-3	TGTGCCAGCAGTTGGACAGGAGATACGCAGTATTTT	CASSWTGDTQYF
.	.	TRBV12-3/TRBV12-4	TRBJ2-7	TGTGCCAGCAGTGCCGGCGGATACGCCACCTACGAGCAGTACTTC	CASSAGGYATYEQYF
TRBD2	few	TRBV6-5	TRBJ2-1	TGTGCCAGCACCACATCGGGGGGACACAATGAGCAGTTCTTC	CASTTSGGHNEQFF
.	.	TRBV20-1	TRBJ1-2	TGCAGTGCTAGCGGGACTTATGGCTACACCTTC	CSASGTYGYTF
.	.	TRBV10-3	TRBJ2-3	TGTGCCATCAGTGAGTCGGATAGGAGCACAGATACGCAGTATTTT	CAISESDRSTDTQYF
TRBD1	few	TRBV12-3/TRBV12-4	TRBJ1-2	TGTGCCAGCAGTTCCGCAGGGGGCGCTTATGGCTACACCTTC	CASSSAGGAYGYTF